This T cell receptor beta chain was identified during a study of early T cells in non-severe SARS-CoV-2 infection. TCRdb reprocessed the 5' RACE reads with MiXCR, giving one entry per CDR3 protein. The sample has 80,000 or so distinct CDR3 sequences, about 16% seen once. Germline CDR1 SGHRS, CDR2 YFSETQ. The CDR3 consists of 15 residues. V was pared by 2 bases and J by 8 bases, with 11 bases of the junction left unmatched. The chain recombines TRBV5-1 with TRBJ1-2, with 8 bases matching TRBD1. This clonotype originated in an adult who was a healthcare worker with PCR-confirmed SARS-CoV-2 infection or an uninfected control (not recorded which). Input material: whole blood. The DNA of the CDR3 is TGCGCCAGCAGCTTCCTGGGCAGGGGGCAAGAAGGCTACACCTTC. The encoded protein is CASSFLGRGQEGYTF.